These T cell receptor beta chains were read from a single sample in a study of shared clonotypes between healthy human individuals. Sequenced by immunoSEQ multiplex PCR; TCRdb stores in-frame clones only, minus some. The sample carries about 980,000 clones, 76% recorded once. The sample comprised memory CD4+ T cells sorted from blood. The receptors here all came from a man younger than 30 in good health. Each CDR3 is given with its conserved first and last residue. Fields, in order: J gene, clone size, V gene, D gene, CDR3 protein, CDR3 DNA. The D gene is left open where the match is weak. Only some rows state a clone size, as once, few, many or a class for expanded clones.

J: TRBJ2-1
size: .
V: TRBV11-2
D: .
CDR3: CASSPRVYEQFF
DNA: TGTGCCAGCAGCCCCCGCGTATATGAGCAGTTCTTC

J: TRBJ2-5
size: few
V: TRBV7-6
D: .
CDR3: CASSRTRFETQYF
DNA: TGTGCCAGCAGCCGGACACGGTTTGAGACCCAGTACTTC

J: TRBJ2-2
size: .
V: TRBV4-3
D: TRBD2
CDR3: CASSQLAGAVGELFF
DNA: TGCGCCAGCAGCCAATTAGCGGGAGCGGTCGGGGAGCTGTTTTTT

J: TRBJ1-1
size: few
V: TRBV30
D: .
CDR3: CAWSVPLYGQKKAEAFF
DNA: TGTGCCTGGAGTGTTCCTTTGTACGGACAAAAGAAGGCTGAAGCTTTCTTT

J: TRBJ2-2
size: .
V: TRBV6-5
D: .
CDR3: CASSGRERTGELFF
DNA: TGTGCCAGCAGTGGACGGGAGAGGACCGGGGAGCTGTTTTTT

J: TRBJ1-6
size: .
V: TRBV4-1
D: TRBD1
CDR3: CASSQDSGTAYNSPLHF
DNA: TGCGCCAGCAGCCAAGATTCGGGGACAGCCTATAATTCACCCCTCCACTTT

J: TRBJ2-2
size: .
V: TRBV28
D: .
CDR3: CASRSTGTTNTGELFF
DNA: TGTGCCAGCAGATCTACCGGGACAACGAACACCGGGGAGCTGTTTTTT

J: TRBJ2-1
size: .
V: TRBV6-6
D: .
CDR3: CASSYGLSYNEQFF
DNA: TGTGCCAGCAGTTATGGGCTTTCCTACAATGAGCAGTTCTTC

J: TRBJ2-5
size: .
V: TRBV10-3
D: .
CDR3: CASQGGGETQYF
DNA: TGTGCCAGCCAGGGGGGTGGAGAGACCCAGTACTTC

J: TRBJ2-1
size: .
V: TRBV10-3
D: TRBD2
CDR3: CAIEKGLAGGSDEQFF
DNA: TGTGCCATCGAAAAAGGGCTAGCGGGAGGTAGCGATGAGCAGTTCTTC

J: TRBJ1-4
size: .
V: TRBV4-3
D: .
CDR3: CASSQAPGEKLFF
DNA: TGCGCCAGCAGCCAAGCGCCGGGCGAAAAACTGTTTTTT

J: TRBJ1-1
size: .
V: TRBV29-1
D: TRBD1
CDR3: CSAFRGRAEAFF
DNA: TGCAGCGCCTTCAGGGGGAGGGCTGAAGCTTTCTTT

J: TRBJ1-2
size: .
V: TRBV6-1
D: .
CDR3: CASSEAQGVNYGYTF
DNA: TGTGCCAGCAGTGAAGCGCAGGGAGTTAACTATGGCTACACCTTC

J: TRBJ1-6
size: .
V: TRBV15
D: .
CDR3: CATSRDSGGNSPLHF
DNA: TGTGCCACCAGCAGAGATTCGGGGGGTAATTCACCCCTCCACTTT

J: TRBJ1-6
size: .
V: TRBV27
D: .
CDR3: CASSIREFHSPLHF
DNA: TGTGCCAGCAGCATCCGGGAGTTTCATTCACCCCTCCACTTT

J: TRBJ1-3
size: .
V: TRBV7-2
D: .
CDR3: CASSFEAYSGNTIYF
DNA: TGTGCCAGCAGCTTTGAGGCGTACTCTGGAAACACCATATATTTT

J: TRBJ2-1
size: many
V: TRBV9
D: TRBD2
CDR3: CASSAPGTSYINEQFF
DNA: TGTGCCAGCAGCGCTCCCGGGACTAGCTACATCAATGAGCAGTTCTTC

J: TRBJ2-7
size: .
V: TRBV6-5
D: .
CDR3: CASSSPGAGYEQYF
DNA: TGTGCCAGCAGTTCCCCGGGGGCAGGGTACGAGCAGTACTTC

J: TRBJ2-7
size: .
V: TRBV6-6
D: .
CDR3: CASRDGSREQYF
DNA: TGTGCCAGCAGGGACGGGAGTCGCGAGCAGTACTTC

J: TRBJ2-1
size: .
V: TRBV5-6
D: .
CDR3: CASSLSLINEQFF
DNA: TGTGCCAGCAGCTTAAGTCTAATTAATGAGCAGTTCTTC

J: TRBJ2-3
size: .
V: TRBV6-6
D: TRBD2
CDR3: CASSGQREQIPDTQYF
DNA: TGTGCCAGCAGTGGCCAGCGGGAGCAGATCCCAGATACGCAGTATTTT

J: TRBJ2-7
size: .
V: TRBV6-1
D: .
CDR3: CASSEWGTPYEQYF
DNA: TGTGCCAGCAGTGAATGGGGGACACCCTACGAGCAGTACTTC

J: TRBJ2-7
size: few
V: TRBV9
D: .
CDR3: CASSSGTGISSYEQYF
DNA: TGTGCCAGCAGCTCCGGGACCGGGATTTCTTCCTACGAGCAGTACTTC

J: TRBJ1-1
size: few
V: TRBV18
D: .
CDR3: CASSPQGVNTEAFF
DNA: TGTGCCAGCTCACCACAGGGAGTGAACACTGAAGCTTTCTTT

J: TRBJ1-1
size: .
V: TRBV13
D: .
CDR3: CASSFDTGSEAFF
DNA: TGTGCCAGCAGCTTCGATACAGGGTCTGAAGCTTTCTTT

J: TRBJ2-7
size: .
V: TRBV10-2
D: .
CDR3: CASSEQGSSYEQYF
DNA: TGCGCCAGCAGTGAGCAGGGCAGCTCCTACGAGCAGTACTTC

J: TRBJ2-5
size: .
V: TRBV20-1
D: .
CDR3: CSAQKETQYF
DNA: TGCAGTGCCCAGAAAGAGACCCAGTACTTC

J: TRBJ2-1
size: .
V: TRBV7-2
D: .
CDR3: CASSFRGRGNYNEQFF
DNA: TGTGCCAGCAGCTTTCGCGGCAGGGGTAACTACAATGAGCAGTTCTTC

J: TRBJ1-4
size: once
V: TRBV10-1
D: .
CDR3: CASSPLRALRKLFF
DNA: TGCGCCAGCAGCCCCCTCCGGGCACTTAGAAAACTGTTTTTT

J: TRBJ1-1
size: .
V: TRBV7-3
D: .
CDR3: CASSLMGQTEAFF
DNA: TGTGCCAGCAGCTTAATGGGGCAAACTGAAGCTTTCTTT

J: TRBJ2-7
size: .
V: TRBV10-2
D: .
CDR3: CASSEGGYEQYF
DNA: TGCGCCAGCAGTGAGGGGGGCTACGAGCAGTACTTC